The 27 T cell receptor beta chains given below trace back to one sample, sequenced in a study of blood T cell repertoires in COVID-19. TCRdb's table, derived via immunoSEQ multiplex PCR, lists solely in-frame clones and lacks some. Of under 85,000 clones listed, around 90% are singletons. Sequences were obtained from peripheral blood. The receptors stem from a woman older than 75 with active or convalescent COVID-19.

The V gene is TRBV7-2, the J gene TRBJ2-1; D is possibly TRBD2 (6 bases). The CDR3 has 14 residues. Looked up from germline, CDR1 is SGHTA and CDR2 is FQGNSA. The germline V and J ends were trimmed by 3 bases and 5 bases, with 11 bases remaining between them. The chain's CDR3 is CASSFFGGDNEQFF. CDR3 DNA sequence: TGTGCCAGCAGCTTTTTCGGAGGGGACAATGAGCAGTTCTTC.

The chain is built from TRBV10-3 and TRBJ1-3; a possible D gene is TRBD1 (6 bases). CDR1 is ENHRY, CDR2 SYGVKD, per germline. CDR3 size: 14 residues. Trimming removed 10 bases at V and 0 bases at J, with 13 bases between. CDR3 nucleotide sequence: TGTGCCACCACGGGACAAGGCTCTGGAAACACCATATATTTT. It codes for CATTGQGSGNTIYF.

This chain uses TRBV7-2 with TRBJ2-7; TRBD1 agrees at 8 bases. Germline values: CDR1 SGHTA, CDR2 FQGNSA. The length of the CDR3 is 15 residues. V lost 4 bases and J lost 3; bases outside the gene matches: 8. CDR3 loop: CASSSRQGPDYEQYF. The DNA for the CDR3 is TGTGCCAGCAGCTCAAGACAGGGGCCGGACTACGAGCAGTACTTC.

This clone was counted once. The chain couples TRBV28 to TRBJ2-2; D is undetermined. The CDR3 covers 12 residues. The germline gives CDR1 MDHEN, CDR2 SYDVKM. The V and J ends lost 5 bases and 3 bases respectively, with 4 bases between them. The CDR3 spells CASSPYTGELFF. CDR3 DNA: TGTGCCAGCAGTCCCTACACCGGGGAGCTGTTTTTT. The complete variable domain, with remaining parts taken from reference TRBV28 and TRBJ2-2, reads DVKVTQSSRYLVKRTGEKVFLECVQDMDHENMFWYRQDPGLGLRLIYFSYDVKMKEKGDIPEGYSVSREKKERFSLILESASTNQTSMYLCASSPYTGELFFGEGSRLTVL.

The chain employs TRBV30 and TRBJ1-2, with unresolved D. Germline V gives CDR1 GTSNPN, CDR2 SVGIG (reference sequence). Trimming stripped 0 bases from V and 0 bases from J, with 11 bases between. This CDR3 has 15 residues. The CDR3 sequence: CAWSVLGRTNYGYTF. DNA for the CDR3: TGTGCCTGGAGTGTGTTAGGCAGGACTAACTATGGCTACACCTTC.

The V gene is TRBV2, the J gene TRBJ1-4; D ambiguous. V was pared by 9 bases and J by 4 bases, with 9 bases between. CDR1 and CDR2 from the germline V gene are SNHLY and FYNNEI. This CDR3 comprises 12 residues. The CDR3 is CARRDINEKLFF. In nucleotides, the CDR3 is TGTGCCAGGCGCGACATTAATGAAAAACTGTTTTTT.

The chain combines TRBV5-1 with TRBJ2-5; TRBD1 matches 8 bases. Germline V CDR1 and CDR2: SGHRS, YFSETQ. The CDR3 totals 15 residues. J was trimmed by 5 bases and V by 4 bases; bases with no gene match: 10. This CDR3 is CASSLVQGAMETQYF. The CDR3 DNA is TGCGCCAGCAGCCTGGTGCAGGGGGCGATGGAGACCCAGTACTTC.

This chain joins TRBV5-1 and TRBJ2-7; 13 bases are shared with TRBD2. The CDR3 runs 15 residues. The trim removed 4 bases at V and 4 bases at J, leaving 5 bases unmatched. Germline lookup yields CDR1 SGHRS and CDR2 YFSETQ. Here the CDR3 DNA reads TGCGCCAGCAGCCCACTAGCGGGGGGGCCTTACGAGCAGTACTTC. Translation gives CASSPLAGGPYEQYF.

The chain carries TRBV28 and TRBJ2-1; TRBD1 matches 7 bases. This CDR3 comprises 17 residues. V dropped 5 bases and J dropped 0; count of bases not matched to a gene: 10. Germline V gene lookup returns CDR1 MDHEN and CDR2 SYDVKM. The CDR3 reads CASSPNRGWSSYNEQFF. DNA of the CDR3: TGTGCCAGCAGTCCTAACAGGGGTTGGAGCTCCTACAATGAGCAGTTCTTC.

This clone was found once. J is TRBJ1-2 and V is TRBV20-1; D is unclear. The CDR3 sequence is 11 residues long. Trimming pared 6 bases from V and 6 bases from J, leaving 11 bases between. Germline values: CDR1 DFQATT, CDR2 SNEGSKA (reference sequence). CDR3 loop: CSAESLNGYTF. The CDR3 bases are TGCAGTGCCGAGAGTTTAAATGGCTACACCTTC.

The rearrangement uses TRBV18 and TRBJ1-6, with D possibly matching TRBD1 (5 bases). The CDR3 contains 18 residues. Germline CDR1 reads KGHSH; CDR2 reads LQKENI. V was pared by 2 bases and J by 0 bases, with 14 bases between. The CDR3 sequence is CASSPWPSGGSYNSPLHF. DNA for the CDR3: TGTGCCAGCTCACCATGGCCGTCCGGGGGCTCCTATAATTCACCCCTCCACTTT.

The rearrangement uses TRBV18 and TRBJ2-2, with TRBD1 identical over 8 bases. The V and J ends lost 4 bases and 3 bases, in that order; junction bases with no gene match: 4. The CDR3 spans 15 residues. Germline V gene sequence: CDR1 KGHSH, CDR2 LQKENI. The CDR3 DNA is TGTGCCAGCTCACGGACAGGGACAGACACCGGGGAGCTGTTTTTT. Its protein product is CASSRTGTDTGELFF.

The chain uses TRBV27 and TRBJ2-3, with TRBD2 matching over 9 bases. J lost 2 bases, V lost 7 bases, and 7 bases had no gene match. This CDR3 has 15 amino acids. CDR1 MNHEY and CDR2 SMNVEV come from the germline V gene (reference sequence). Here the CDR3 DNA reads TGTGCCAGCATGTGGCTAGCGGGGACCACAGATACGCAGTATTTT. It specifies CASMWLAGTTDTQYF.

The V and J genes are TRBV5-1 and TRBJ1-1; D is perhaps TRBD1 (6 bases). Trimming shortened V by 3 bases and J by 1 base, and 13 bases separated the two germline ends. Germline lookup yields CDR1 SGHRS and CDR2 YFSETQ. This CDR3 region has 15 residues. The CDR3 DNA reads as TGCGCCAGCAGCTCCTCACAGGGCGCGAACACTGAAGCTTTCTTT. This encodes CASSSSQGANTEAFF.

This chain uses TRBV5-6 with TRBJ2-7; TRBD1 matches at 10 bases. This CDR3 comprises 14 residues. Germline V CDR1 and CDR2: SGHDT, YYEEEE. Trimming cost V 4 bases and J 3 bases; bases outside gene matches: 4. The DNA for the CDR3 is TGTGCCAGCAGCGGGCGGACAGGGGGCTACGAGCAGTACTTC. Translated, it gives CASSGRTGGYEQYF.

V and J are TRBV5-4 and TRBJ1-4; 7 bases align to TRBD1. The CDR3 totals 15 residues. Germline values: CDR1 SGHNT, CDR2 YYREEE (reference sequence). J gave up 2 bases and V 4 bases, and 5 bases lay outside the gene matches. CDR3 sequence (DNA): TGTGCCAGCAGCCGCTCGACAGGGACTAATGAAAAACTGTTTTTT. This translates into CASSRSTGTNEKLFF.

V is TRBV9 and J is TRBJ2-2; D is unresolved. Germline V lookup: CDR1 SGDLS, CDR2 YYNGEE. V lost 0 bases, J lost 0 bases, and 12 bases lay in between. CDR3 length: 17 amino acids. CDR3 sequence: CASSVVGRHPNTGELFF. CDR3 in DNA: TGTGCCAGCAGCGTAGTGGGTAGACACCCGAACACCGGGGAGCTGTTTTTT.

The chain couples TRBV9 to TRBJ1-2; TRBD1 aligns across 7 bases. The germline CDR1 and CDR2 sequences are SGDLS and YYNGEE. The CDR3 spans 14 residues. Germline trimming cut 3 bases from V and 7 bases from J; bases unmatched to any gene: 9. In nucleotides, the CDR3 is TGTGCCAGCAGCGGAGAGACAGGGTTTGGTGGCTACACCTTC. It yields the protein CASSGETGFGGYTF.

This clone has just one count. The CDR3: CSVRLAGIVNEQFF. In DNA form, the CDR3 reads TGCAGCGTAAGACTAGCGGGAATTGTAAATGAGCAGTTCTTC. V usage is TRBV29-1 and J usage is TRBJ2-1; TRBD2 matches at 11 bases. The J segment lost 7 bases and the V segment lost 6 bases, leaving 8 bases of the junction unmatched. Germline V gene lookup returns CDR1 SQVTM and CDR2 ANQGSEA. This CDR3 has 14 residues.

This clone has a single count. The V and J genes are TRBV23-1 and TRBJ2-7; TRBD1 matches at 10 bases. TRBV23-1 is sorted into the ORF group, with uncertain function. The CDR3 totals 15 residues. J gave up 2 bases and V 4 bases, and 5 bases lay outside the gene matches. CDR3 residues: CASSPPGQGTYEQYF. The CDR3 DNA is TGCGCCAGCAGTCCCCCGGGACAGGGGACCTACGAGCAGTACTTC.

This chain uses TRBV2 with TRBJ2-2; the match to TRBD1 covers 12 bases. Trimming removed 3 bases from V and 5 bases from J; junction bases left unmatched: 7. The CDR3 is 17 amino acids. Germline CDR1 SNHLY, CDR2 FYNNEI. As DNA, the CDR3 is TGTGCCAGCAGTGAGGGGGGACAGGGGGCGAGGACCGGGGAGCTGTTTTTT. This codes for CASSEGGQGARTGELFF.

The chain uses TRBV30 and TRBJ1-2; D remains unclear. The CDR3 consists of 9 residues. Germline CDR1 reads GTSNPN; CDR2 reads SVGIG (reference sequence). V gave up 2 bases and J gave up 14 bases, with 9 bases separating them. CDR3: CAWSSPVTF. CDR3 sequence (DNA): TGTGCCTGGAGTTCCCCGGTTACCTTC.

The J gene is TRBJ2-3, the V gene TRBV15; 7 bases agree with TRBD2. The CDR3 totals 13 residues. V lost 5 bases to trimming and J lost 5 bases; unmatched junction nucleotides: 4. Per the germline V gene, CDR1 is LNHNV and CDR2 is YYDKDF (reference sequence). The chain's CDR3 is CATSALAVDTQYF. The CDR3 region has the DNA TGTGCCACCAGCGCCCTAGCGGTAGATACGCAGTATTTT.

The rearrangement joins TRBV28 to TRBJ2-5; 10 bases fit TRBD1. CDR1 and CDR2 from the germline V gene are MDHEN and SYDVKM. V was pared by 5 bases and J by 2 bases, with 14 bases of the junction left unmatched. The CDR3 length is 18 residues. Here the CDR3 reads CASSPTGQGDGRQETQYF. CDR3 bases: TGTGCCAGCAGTCCTACAGGACAGGGGGACGGGAGGCAAGAGACCCAGTACTTC.

This clone was seen a single time. The CDR3 nucleotides read TGTGCCAGCAGTTACTCAGGGGGCCGGACTGAAGCTTTCTTT. Protein sequence: CASSYSGGRTEAFF. V usage is TRBV6-2 or TRBV6-3 and J usage is TRBJ1-1, with 7 bases matching TRBD1. The ends lost 0 bases at V and 5 bases at J; junction bases unmatched: 3. Germline V gene data show CDR1 as MNHEY and CDR2 as SVGEGT. The CDR3 spans 14 residues.

The V and J genes are TRBV21-1 and TRBJ2-3; TRBD2 was called by the table and not checked on the DNA. TRBV21-1 is termed a pseudogene. The CDR3 consists of 17 residues. CDR3 sequence: CASSTMGTPKGTDTQYF. CDR3 DNA: TGTGCCAGCAGCACTATGGGGACTCCCAAGGGCACAGATACGCAGTATTTT.

The J gene is TRBJ1-3, the V gene TRBV5-1; a possible D gene is TRBD1 (6 bases). CDR1 is SGHRS, CDR2 YFSETQ, per germline. The ends were cut back, 4 bases at V and 1 base at J, with 12 bases in the middle. The CDR3 is 15 amino acids. In nucleotides, the CDR3 is TGCGCCAGCAGCCTCTCGACAGGTTCTGGAAACACCATATATTTT. It yields the protein CASSLSTGSGNTIYF.